Given below is one T cell receptor (beta chain) in context. As yet, its antigen is unknown. There are 11 residues in the CDR3. Per the germline V gene, CDR1 is MNHNS and CDR2 is SASEGT. V shed 6 bases and J shed 9 bases, with 8 bases lying between them. This sample is part of a study of T cell repertoires in cytomegalovirus infection. TCRdb passed the reads through MiXCR, listing each CDR3 protein once. The sample has some 940,000 distinct CDR3 sequences, approximately 31% seen once; the top ten hold around 15%. Here the sequenced sample was cultured CD8+ T cells from PBMCs, taken from culture after CMV antigen stimulation. This chain connects TRBV6-1 to TRBJ2-2; D not certain. This receptor was identified in a human donor in good health (CMV status not recorded). Some clones in this sample may be carry-over from other donors' samples. The CDR3 nucleotides are TGTGCCAGCAGGAAAACGTGGGAGCTGTTTTTT. This sequence encodes CASRKTWELFF.